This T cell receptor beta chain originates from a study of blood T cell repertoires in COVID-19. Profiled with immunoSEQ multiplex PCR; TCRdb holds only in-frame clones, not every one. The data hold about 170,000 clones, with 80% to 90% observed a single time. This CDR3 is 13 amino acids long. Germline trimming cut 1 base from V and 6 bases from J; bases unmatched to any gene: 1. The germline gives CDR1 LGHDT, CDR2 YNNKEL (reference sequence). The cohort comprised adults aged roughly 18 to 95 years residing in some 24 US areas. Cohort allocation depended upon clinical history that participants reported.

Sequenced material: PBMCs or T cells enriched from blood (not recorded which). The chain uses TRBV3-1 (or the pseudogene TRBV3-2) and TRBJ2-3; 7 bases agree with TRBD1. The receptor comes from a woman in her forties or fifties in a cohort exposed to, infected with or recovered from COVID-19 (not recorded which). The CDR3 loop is CASSQVRGDTQYF. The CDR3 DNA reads TGTGCCAGCAGCCAAGTCAGGGGGGATACGCAGTATTTT.